This TCR beta chain was profiled in a study of blood T cell repertoires in COVID-19. Study summary: Collection of acute and convalescent COVID-19 samples took place in the United States, Italy and Spain. The analysed material was cDNA or gDNA that came from T cells, B-cell-depleted T cells, or PBMCs.

The CDR3 has 19 amino acids. V lost 3 bases and J lost 0, with 24 bases in between. Per the germline V gene, CDR1 is SEHNR and CDR2 is FQNEAQ (reference sequence). Assay: immunoSEQ multiplex PCR; the TCRdb copy retains only in-frame clones and omits some. Seen here are roughly 100,000 clones, around nine tenths observed once, and the top ten hold around 3.1%. This clonotype was obtained from a middle-aged man in a cohort sampled during active COVID-19. Sequencing was done on a sample of peripheral blood. The chain employs TRBV7-9 and TRBJ2-7; D might be TRBD2 (6 bases). CDR3 sequence reads: CASSFRPSVGGKSSYEQYF. In nucleotides, the CDR3 is TGTGCCAGCAGCTTTCGCCCCTCGGTCGGCGGGAAGAGCTCCTACGAGCAGTACTTC.